The present T cell receptor beta chain was sequenced within a study of blood T cell repertoires in COVID-19. Assay: immunoSEQ multiplex PCR; the TCRdb copy retains only in-frame clones and omits some. The data show 300,000 to 350,000 clones, with 80% to 90% seen just once and roughly 2.3% held by the top ten. V lost 2 bases to trimming and J lost 4 bases; unmatched junction nucleotides: 5. CDR3 size: 16 residues. CDR1 is SGHVS, CDR2 FNYEAQ, per germline. V and J are TRBV7-6 and TRBJ2-3; 11 nucleotides align to TRBD2. This clonotype originated in a man in his thirties or forties who had recovered from COVID-19. The sequenced sample consisted of PBMCs or T cells enriched from blood (not recorded which). The CDR3 DNA sequence: TGTGCCAGCAGCTTACTAGCGGGGGGAAGCGCAGATACGCAGTATTTT. Translation: CASSLLAGGSADTQYF.